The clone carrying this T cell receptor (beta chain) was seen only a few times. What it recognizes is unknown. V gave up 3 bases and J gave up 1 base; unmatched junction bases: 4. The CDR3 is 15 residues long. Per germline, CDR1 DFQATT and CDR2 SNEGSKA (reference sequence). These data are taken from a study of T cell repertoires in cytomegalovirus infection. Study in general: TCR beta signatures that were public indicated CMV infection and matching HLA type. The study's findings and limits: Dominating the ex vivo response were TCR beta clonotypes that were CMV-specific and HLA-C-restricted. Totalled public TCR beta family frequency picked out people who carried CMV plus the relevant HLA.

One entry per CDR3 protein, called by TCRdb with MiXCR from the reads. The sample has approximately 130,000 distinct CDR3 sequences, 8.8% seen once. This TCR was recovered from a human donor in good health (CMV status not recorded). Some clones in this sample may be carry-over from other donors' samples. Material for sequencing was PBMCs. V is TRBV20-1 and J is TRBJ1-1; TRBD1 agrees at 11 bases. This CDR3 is CSASSGQGANTEAFF. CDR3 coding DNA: TGCAGTGCTAGTAGTGGACAGGGGGCGAACACTGAAGCTTTCTTT.